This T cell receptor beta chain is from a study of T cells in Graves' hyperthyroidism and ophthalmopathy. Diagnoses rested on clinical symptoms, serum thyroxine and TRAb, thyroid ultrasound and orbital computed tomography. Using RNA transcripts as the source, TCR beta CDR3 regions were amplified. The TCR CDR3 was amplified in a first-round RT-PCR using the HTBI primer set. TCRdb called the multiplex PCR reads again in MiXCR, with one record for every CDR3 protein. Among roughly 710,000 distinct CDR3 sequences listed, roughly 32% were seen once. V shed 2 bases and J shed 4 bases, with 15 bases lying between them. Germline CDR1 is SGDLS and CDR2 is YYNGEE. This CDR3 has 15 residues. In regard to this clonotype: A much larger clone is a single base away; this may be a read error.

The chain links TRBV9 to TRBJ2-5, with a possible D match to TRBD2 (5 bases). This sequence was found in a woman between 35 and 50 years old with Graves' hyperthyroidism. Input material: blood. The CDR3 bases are TGTGCCAGCAGCGTGACCTCTACTGCGGGAGAGACCCAGTACTTC. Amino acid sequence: CASSVTSTAGETQYF.